The 21 T cell receptor beta chains presented below share a single source sample, sequenced in a study of CD8 T cells in ankylosing spondylitis. TCRdb analysed the 5' RACE reads with MiXCR anew, one entry per CDR3 protein. The sample lists around 300,000 distinct CDR3 sequences; roughly 15% were seen once. Sequencing input: blood, either unsorted or a sorted T cell fraction (not recorded which). All receptors derive from a male donor with ankylosing spondylitis or in good health (not recorded which).

The chain uses TRBV2 and TRBJ2-2; 8 bases match TRBD1. The CDR3 spans 14 residues. The J segment lost 13 bases and the V segment lost 0 bases, leaving 7 bases of the junction unmatched. Per the germline V gene, CDR1 is SNHLY and CDR2 is FYNNEI. The CDR3 here is CASSEARGQARLFF. CDR3 nucleotide sequence: TGTGCCAGCAGTGAAGCCCGGGGACAGGCCCGGCTGTTTTTT.

This clonotype was counted at least ten times. The rearrangement uses TRBV27 and TRBJ1-1, with D uncertain. The V end was cut by 5 bases, the J end by 1 base, with 11 bases between. Germline V gives CDR1 MNHEY, CDR2 SMNVEV (reference sequence). The length of the CDR3 is 14 residues. This CDR3 reads CASSPGERNTEAFF. CDR3 in DNA: TGTGCCAGCAGTCCCGGAGAGAGGAACACTGAAGCTTTCTTT.

The chain joins TRBV12-3 or TRBV12-4 to TRBJ2-7; 12 nucleotides align to TRBD2. With 6 bases clipped from V and 7 bases from J, the junction kept 7 bases outside the gene matches. This CDR3 is 14 amino acids long. In DNA form, the CDR3 reads TGTGCCAGCAGCACCACTAGCGGGAGGTGGGAGCAGTACTTC. Translating gives CASSTTSGRWEQYF.

This clonotype was detected only a few times. V and J are TRBV12-3 or TRBV12-4 and TRBJ2-7; D might be TRBD2 (6 bases). Trimming removed 5 bases from V and 4 bases from J, with 15 bases in between. The CDR3 length is 14 residues. Here the CDR3 DNA reads TGTGCCAGCAGTATGGGACTTGGGTCTTACGAGCAGTACTTC. As protein: CASSMGLGSYEQYF.

This clonotype was observed a handful of times. The V call is TRBV18, the J call TRBJ2-1, with D possibly matching TRBD1 (5 bases). Trimming cost V 0 bases and J 8 bases, with 14 bases left between them. The CDR3 covers 15 residues. Germline V gives CDR1 KGHSH, CDR2 LQKENI. Here the CDR3 reads CASSPPAGMGHEQFF. CDR3 DNA sequence: TGTGCCAGCTCACCACCGGCAGGGATGGGCCATGAGCAGTTCTTC.

The V and J genes are TRBV5-1 and TRBJ2-1, with 10 bases aligning to TRBD2. In germline, CDR1 is SGHRS, CDR2 YFSETQ. Trimming removed 0 bases from V and 0 bases from J; junction bases left unmatched: 9. The CDR3 covers 19 residues. CDR3 region: CASSLALAGALRSYNEQFF. CDR3 bases: TGCGCCAGCAGCTTGGCTCTAGCGGGAGCCCTTCGCTCCTACAATGAGCAGTTCTTC.

The chain is built from TRBV21-1 and TRBJ2-7; TRBD2, the table's D call, was not compared with the DNA. TRBV21-1 is noted as a pseudogene. The CDR3 has 17 residues. The CDR3 region is CASSPKDRTMVVYEQYF. In nucleotides, the CDR3 is TGTGCCAGCAGCCCAAAGGATAGGACTATGGTTGTCTACGAGCAGTACTTC.

This chain connects TRBV5-1 to TRBJ1-3; D might be TRBD1 (5 bases). Trimming took off 4 bases at V and 0 bases at J, with 14 bases between the two ends. The CDR3 is 16 amino acids. Germline V CDR1 and CDR2: SGHRS, YFSETQ. The CDR3 reads CASSPGRPSSGNTIYF. The CDR3, as DNA: TGCGCCAGCAGCCCGGGACGGCCGAGCTCTGGAAACACCATATATTTT.

V and J are TRBV2 and TRBJ2-3; 10 nucleotides match TRBD2. Germline loops: CDR1 SNHLY, CDR2 FYNNEI. This CDR3 region has 18 residues. The CDR3 protein is CTCSFERGGPGGTDTQYF. CDR3 sequence (DNA): TGTACCTGCAGTTTCGAGCGGGGGGGCCCAGGAGGCACAGATACGCAGTATTTT.

This chain uses TRBV20-1 with TRBJ2-1; D ambiguous. CDR3 size: 14 residues. The V gene lost 3 bases and the J gene lost 2 bases, with 11 bases spanning the gap. The V gene's germline CDR1 is DFQATT and CDR2 SNEGSKA (reference sequence). CDR3 region: CSASSHAPYNEQFF. In DNA, the CDR3 is TGCAGTGCTAGTAGCCACGCCCCCTACAATGAGCAGTTCTTC.

This clonotype was seen only a few times. The chain carries TRBV14 and TRBJ2-1; D is undetermined. V gave up 6 bases and J gave up 2 bases, with 8 bases separating them. The CDR3 sequence is 13 residues long. Germline V lookup: CDR1 SGHDN, CDR2 FVKESK. CDR3 sequence (DNA): TGTGCCAGCAGATCGAACACCTACAATGAGCAGTTCTTC. Encoded protein: CASRSNTYNEQFF.

In this sample, this clonotype turned up a few times. This sequence joins TRBV20-1 and TRBJ2-3; 9 bases fit TRBD1. The CDR3 is 14 amino acids. Germline loops: CDR1 DFQATT, CDR2 SNEGSKA (reference sequence). The V gene end was trimmed by 6 bases and the J gene end by 7 bases; junction bases not matched to a gene: 11. The CDR3 DNA follows: TGCAGTGCACGACAGGGGGGAAGCGGGAATACGCAGTATTTT. It encodes CSARQGGSGNTQYF.

This clonotype occurred many times. The V call is TRBV15, the J call TRBJ1-2; the D is unclear. This CDR3 contains 13 residues. Trimming cost V 1 base and J 3 bases, with 6 bases left between them. Germline lookup yields CDR1 LNHNV and CDR2 YYDKDF (reference sequence). The CDR3 reads CATSRARDYGYTF. The CDR3 DNA reads as TGTGCCACCAGCAGAGCCCGAGACTATGGCTACACCTTC. The full variable domain, its missing parts supplied by reference TRBV15 and TRBJ1-2, is DAMVIQNPRYQVTQFGKPVTLSCSQTLNHNVMYWYQQKSSQAPKLLFHYYDKDFNNEADTPDNFQSRRPNTSFCFLDIRSPGLGDTAMYLCATSRARDYGYTFGSGTRLTVV.

This clonotype has only a few counts. The chain links TRBV5-1 to TRBJ2-5; 11 nucleotides match TRBD1. From germline, CDR1 is SGHRS and CDR2 YFSETQ. Germline trimming cut 2 bases from V and 5 bases from J; bases unmatched to any gene: 8. The CDR3 spans 16 residues. This chain's CDR3 is CASSFGQGARTETQYF. CDR3 coding DNA: TGCGCCAGCAGCTTTGGACAGGGGGCTCGTACCGAGACCCAGTACTTC. The full variable domain, completed using reference TRBV5-1 and TRBJ2-5, is KAGVTQTPRYLIKTRGQQVTLSCSPISGHRSVSWYQQTPGQGLQFLFEYFSETQRNKGNFPGRFSGRQFSNSRSEMNVSTLELGDSALYLCASSFGQGARTETQYFGPGTRLLVL.

The V and J genes are TRBV5-1 and TRBJ1-5; weak D call: TRBD1 (6 bases). Trimming shortened V by 4 bases and J by 2 bases, and 13 bases separated the two germline ends. The length of the CDR3 is 15 residues. Germline assignment: CDR1 SGHRS and CDR2 YFSETQ. CDR3 in amino acids: CASSPQGWGNQPQHF. The CDR3 DNA is TGCGCCAGCAGCCCACAGGGATGGGGCAATCAGCCCCAGCATTTT.

The V and J genes are TRBV10-3 and TRBJ2-1, with D tentatively TRBD1 (6 bases). The germline V gene encodes CDR1 ENHRY and CDR2 SYGVKD. This CDR3 has 12 residues. The V end was cut by 6 bases, the J end by 8 bases, with 11 bases between. The CDR3 DNA follows: TGTGCCATCAGGCCGCAGGGGTATGAGCAGTTCTTC. Its protein product is CAIRPQGYEQFF.

The genes are TRBV6-2 or TRBV6-3 and TRBJ2-7; D might be TRBD1 or TRBD2, each matching 5 bases. The germline V gene encodes CDR1 MNHEY and CDR2 SVGEGT. V was pared by 4 bases and J by 3 bases, with 13 bases between. There are 14 residues in the CDR3. Written as DNA, the CDR3 is TGTGCCAGCAGTTGGGACGGGGCTGACTACGAGCAGTACTTC. This codes for CASSWDGADYEQYF.

This clonotype was detected many times. V is TRBV6-2 or TRBV6-3 and J is TRBJ2-1; TRBD2 matches 8 bases. The CDR3 extends over 16 amino acids. Germline V gene lookup returns CDR1 MNHEY and CDR2 SVGEGT. V lost 6 bases and J lost 0; bases outside the gene matches: 7. The CDR3 loop reads CASSAPGTSSYNEQFF. The CDR3 DNA reads as TGTGCCAGCAGCGCCCCAGGGACTAGCTCCTACAATGAGCAGTTCTTC.

This clonotype appeared a few times. The gene calls are TRBV5-1 and TRBJ1-2; 10 nucleotides agree with TRBD1. The V gene end was trimmed by 1 base and the J gene end by 4 bases; junction bases not matched to a gene: 7. The CDR3 extends over 16 amino acids. Per germline, CDR1 SGHRS and CDR2 YFSETQ. The CDR3 spells CASSLMTGGPGYGYTF. The CDR3 nucleotides are TGCGCCAGCAGCTTGATGACAGGGGGCCCGGGCTATGGCTACACCTTC.

In this sample, this clonotype turned up many times. The V gene is TRBV29-1, the J gene TRBJ2-1, with 14 bases matching TRBD2. This CDR3 has 14 residues. Looked up from germline, CDR1 is SQVTM and CDR2 is ANQGSEA. The V gene end was trimmed by 7 bases and the J gene end by 7 bases; junction bases not matched to a gene: 6. CDR3 sequence: CSAPRLAGGNEQFF. The CDR3 DNA sequence: TGCAGCGCTCCCCGACTAGCGGGGGGGAATGAGCAGTTCTTC.

In its sample, this clonotype was seen many times. This chain connects TRBV3-1 to TRBJ1-1; D possibly corresponds to TRBD1 (6 bases). The CDR3 spans 14 residues. CDR1 LGHDT and CDR2 YNNKEL come from the germline V gene (reference sequence). Trimming shortened V by 5 bases and J by 5 bases, and 15 bases separated the two germline ends. CDR3 nucleotide sequence: TGTGCCAGCAGCGGGGGGCAGGGAGGAACTGAAGCTTTCTTT. Translating it yields CASSGGQGGTEAFF. The full variable domain, completed using reference TRBV3-1 and TRBJ1-1, is DTAVSQTPKYLVTQMGNDKSIKCEQNLGHDTMYWYKQDSKKFLKIMFSYNNKELIINETVPNRFSPKSPDKAHLNLHINSLELGDSAVYFCASSGGQGGTEAFFGQGTRLTVV.